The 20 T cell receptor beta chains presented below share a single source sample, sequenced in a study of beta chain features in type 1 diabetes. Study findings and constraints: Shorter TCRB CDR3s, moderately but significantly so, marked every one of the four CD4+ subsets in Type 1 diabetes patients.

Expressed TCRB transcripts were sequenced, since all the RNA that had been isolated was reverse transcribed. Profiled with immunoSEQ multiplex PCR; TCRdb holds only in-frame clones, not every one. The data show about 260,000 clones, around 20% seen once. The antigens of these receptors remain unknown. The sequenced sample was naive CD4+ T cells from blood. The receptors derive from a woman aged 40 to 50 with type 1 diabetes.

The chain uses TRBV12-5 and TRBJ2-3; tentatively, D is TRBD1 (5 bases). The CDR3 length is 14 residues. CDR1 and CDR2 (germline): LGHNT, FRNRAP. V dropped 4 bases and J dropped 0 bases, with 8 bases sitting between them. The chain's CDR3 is CASGSRTSTDTQYF. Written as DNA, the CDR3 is TGTGCTAGTGGTTCCAGGACAAGCACAGATACGCAGTATTTT.

The CDR3 DNA is TGTGCCACCAGCGGGCGTATCGGGACAGCTGGCTACAATGAGCAGTTCTTC. Amino acids: CATSGRIGTAGYNEQFF. The rearrangement links TRBV15 to TRBJ2-1, with TRBD1 matching 7 bases. The V and J ends lost 5 bases and 3 bases, in that order; junction bases with no gene match: 13. This CDR3 is built from 17 residues. CDR1 is LNHNV, CDR2 YYDKDF, per germline (reference sequence).

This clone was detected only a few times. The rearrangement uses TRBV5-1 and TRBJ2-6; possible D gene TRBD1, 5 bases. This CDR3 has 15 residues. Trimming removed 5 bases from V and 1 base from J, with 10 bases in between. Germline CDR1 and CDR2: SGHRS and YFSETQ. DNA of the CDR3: TGCGCCAGCAGGGGAACAGGTTCTGGGGCCAACGTCCTGACTTTC. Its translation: CASRGTGSGANVLTF.

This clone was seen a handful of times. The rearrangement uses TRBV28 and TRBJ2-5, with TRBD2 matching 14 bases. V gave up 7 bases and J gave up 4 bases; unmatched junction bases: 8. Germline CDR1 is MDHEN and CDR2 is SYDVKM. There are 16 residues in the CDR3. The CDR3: CASTPGLAGEGETQYF. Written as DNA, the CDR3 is TGTGCCAGCACCCCGGGACTAGCGGGAGAGGGAGAGACCCAGTACTTC.

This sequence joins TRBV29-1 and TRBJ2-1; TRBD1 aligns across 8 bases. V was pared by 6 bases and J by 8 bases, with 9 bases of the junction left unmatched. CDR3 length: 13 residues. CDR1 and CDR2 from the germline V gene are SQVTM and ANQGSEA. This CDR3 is CSVAGQGGYEQFF. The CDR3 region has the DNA TGCAGCGTCGCCGGACAGGGTGGGTATGAGCAGTTCTTC.

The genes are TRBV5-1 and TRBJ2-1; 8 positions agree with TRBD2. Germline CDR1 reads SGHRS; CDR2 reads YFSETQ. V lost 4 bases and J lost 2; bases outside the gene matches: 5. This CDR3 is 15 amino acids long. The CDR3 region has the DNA TGCGCCAGCAGCCCCGGGGGGGACACCTACAATGAGCAGTTCTTC. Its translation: CASSPGGDTYNEQFF.

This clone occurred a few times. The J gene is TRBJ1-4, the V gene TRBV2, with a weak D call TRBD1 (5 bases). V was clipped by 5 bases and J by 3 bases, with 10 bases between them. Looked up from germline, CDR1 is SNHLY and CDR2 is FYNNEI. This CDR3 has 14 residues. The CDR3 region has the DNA TGTGCCAGCAGTAGCGGGACGTCTAATGAAAAACTGTTTTTT. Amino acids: CASSSGTSNEKLFF.

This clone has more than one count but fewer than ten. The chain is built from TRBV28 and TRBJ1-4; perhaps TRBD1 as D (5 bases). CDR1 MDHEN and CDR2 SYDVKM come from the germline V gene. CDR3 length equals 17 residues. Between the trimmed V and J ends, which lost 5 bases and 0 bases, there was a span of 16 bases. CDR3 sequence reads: CASSLDTRGATNEKLFF. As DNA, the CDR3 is TGTGCCAGCAGTCTCGATACAAGGGGCGCAACTAATGAAAAACTGTTTTTT. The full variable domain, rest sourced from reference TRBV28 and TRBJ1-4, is DVKVTQSSRYLVKRTGEKVFLECVQDMDHENMFWYRQDPGLGLRLIYFSYDVKMKEKGDIPEGYSVSREKKERFSLILESASTNQTSMYLCASSLDTRGATNEKLFFGSGTQLSVL.

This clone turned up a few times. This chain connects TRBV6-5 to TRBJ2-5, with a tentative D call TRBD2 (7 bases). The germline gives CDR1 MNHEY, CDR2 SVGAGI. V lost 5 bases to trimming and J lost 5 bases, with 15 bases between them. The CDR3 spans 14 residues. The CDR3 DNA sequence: TGTGCCAGCAGTCAGGGGAGGGGTCCGGAGACCCAGTACTTC. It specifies CASSQGRGPETQYF.

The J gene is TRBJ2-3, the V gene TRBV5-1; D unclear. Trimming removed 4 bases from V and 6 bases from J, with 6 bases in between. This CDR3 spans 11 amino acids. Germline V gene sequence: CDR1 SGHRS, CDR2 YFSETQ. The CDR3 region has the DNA TGCGCCAGCAGCGTACAGGATACGCAGTATTTT. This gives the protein CASSVQDTQYF.

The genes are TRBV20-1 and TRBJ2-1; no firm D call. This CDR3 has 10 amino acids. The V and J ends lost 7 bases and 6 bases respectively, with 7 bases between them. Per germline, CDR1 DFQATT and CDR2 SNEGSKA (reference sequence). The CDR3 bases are TGCAGTGTCCTTTTCAATGAGCAGTTCTTC. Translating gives CSVLFNEQFF.

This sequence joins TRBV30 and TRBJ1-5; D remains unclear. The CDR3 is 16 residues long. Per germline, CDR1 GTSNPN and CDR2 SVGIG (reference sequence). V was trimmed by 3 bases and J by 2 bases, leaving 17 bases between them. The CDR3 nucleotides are TGTGCCTGGAGCCCCCTCGGGGTGCCCGGCAATCAGCCCCAGCATTTT. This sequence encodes CAWSPLGVPGNQPQHF.

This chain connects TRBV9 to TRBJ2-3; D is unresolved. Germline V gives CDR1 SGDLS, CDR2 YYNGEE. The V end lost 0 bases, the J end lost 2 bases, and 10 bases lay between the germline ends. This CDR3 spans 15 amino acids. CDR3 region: CASSVGPGHTDTQYF. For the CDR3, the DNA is TGTGCCAGCAGCGTAGGTCCGGGTCACACAGATACGCAGTATTTT.

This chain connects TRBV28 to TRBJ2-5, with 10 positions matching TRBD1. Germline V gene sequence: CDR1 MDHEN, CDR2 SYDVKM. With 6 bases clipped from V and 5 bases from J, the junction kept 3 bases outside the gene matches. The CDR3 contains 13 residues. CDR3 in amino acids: CASRDRGFETQYF. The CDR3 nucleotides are TGTGCCAGCAGGGACAGGGGGTTTGAGACCCAGTACTTC.

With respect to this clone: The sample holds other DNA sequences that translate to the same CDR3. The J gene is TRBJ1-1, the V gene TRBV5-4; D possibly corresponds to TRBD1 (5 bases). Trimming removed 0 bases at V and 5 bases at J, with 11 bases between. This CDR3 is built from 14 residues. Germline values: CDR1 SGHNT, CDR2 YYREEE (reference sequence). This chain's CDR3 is CASSLGGGRTEAFF. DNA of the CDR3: TGTGCCAGCAGCTTGGGTGGGGGGAGGACTGAAGCTTTCTTT.

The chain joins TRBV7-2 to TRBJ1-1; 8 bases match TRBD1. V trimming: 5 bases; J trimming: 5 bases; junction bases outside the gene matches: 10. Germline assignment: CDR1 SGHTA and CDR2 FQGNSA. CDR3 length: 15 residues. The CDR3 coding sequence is TGTGCCAGCAGCCGTGACAGGGGCAGGGAAACTGAAGCTTTCTTT. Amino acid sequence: CASSRDRGRETEAFF. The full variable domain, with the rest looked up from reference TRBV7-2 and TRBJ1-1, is GAGVSQSPSNKVTEKGKDVELRCDPISGHTALYWYRQSLGQGLEFLIYFQGNSAPDKSGLPSDRFSAERTGGSVSTLTIQRTQQEDSAVYLCASSRDRGRETEAFFGQGTRLTVV.

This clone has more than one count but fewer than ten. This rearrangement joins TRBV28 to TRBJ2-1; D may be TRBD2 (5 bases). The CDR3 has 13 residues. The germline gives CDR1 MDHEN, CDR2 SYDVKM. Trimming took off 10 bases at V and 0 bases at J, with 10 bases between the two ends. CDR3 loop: CATGLYSYNEQFF. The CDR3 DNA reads TGTGCCACCGGACTCTACTCCTACAATGAGCAGTTCTTC.

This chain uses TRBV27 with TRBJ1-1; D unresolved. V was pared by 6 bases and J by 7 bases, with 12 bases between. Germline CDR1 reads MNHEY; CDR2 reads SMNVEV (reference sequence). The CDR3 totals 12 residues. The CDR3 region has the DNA TGTGCCAGCAGAGGTACGACACTTGAAGCTTTCTTT. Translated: CASRGTTLEAFF.

CDR3 nucleotide sequence: TGCGCCAGCAGCCTAGGGCCCTGGGGGGGTTCCCCCTACGAGCAGTACTTC. This translates into CASSLGPWGGSPYEQYF. The V call is TRBV4-1, the J call TRBJ2-7, with 7 positions matching TRBD2. Germline V gene sequence: CDR1 MGHRA, CDR2 YSYEKL. V dropped 4 bases and J dropped 2; count of bases not matched to a gene: 14. The CDR3 extends over 17 amino acids.

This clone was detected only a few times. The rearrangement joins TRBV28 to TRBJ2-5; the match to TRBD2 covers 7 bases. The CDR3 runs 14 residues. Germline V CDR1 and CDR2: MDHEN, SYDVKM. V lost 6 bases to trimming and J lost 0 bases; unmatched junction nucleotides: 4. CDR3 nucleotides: TGTGCCAGCAGCTCAAGCGGGAACCAAGAGACCCAGTACTTC. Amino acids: CASSSSGNQETQYF. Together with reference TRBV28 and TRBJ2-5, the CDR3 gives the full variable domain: DVKVTQSSRYLVKRTGEKVFLECVQDMDHENMFWYRQDPGLGLRLIYFSYDVKMKEKGDIPEGYSVSREKKERFSLILESASTNQTSMYLCASSSSGNQETQYFGPGTRLLVL.